This TCR beta chain was profiled in a study of a mutant IDH1 vaccine in newly diagnosed glioma. Generated by immunoSEQ multiplex PCR, the TCRdb table keeps only in-frame clones and is missing some. The sample includes tens of thousands of clones, roughly four fifths of them seen just once. The V end lost 5 bases, the J end lost 5 bases, and 15 bases lay between the germline ends. From germline, CDR1 is LNHDA and CDR2 SQIVND (reference sequence). The CDR3 extends over 15 amino acids. As to time point: baseline, week 1 (first vaccination visit). The treatment is: pre-vaccination baseline after standard-of-care therapy.

The source material was PBMCs, sampled from a glioma patient treated with radiotherapy, temozolomide or both. The rearrangement links TRBV19 to TRBJ1-4; D ambiguous. The receptor was derived from a man aged 25 to 45 with glioma. CDR3 DNA sequence: TGTGCCAGTAGTCCAGACGGCGCTTCAAATGAAAAACTGTTTTTT. Its protein is CASSPDGASNEKLFF.